The clone carrying this T cell receptor (beta chain) was recorded a few times. Its cognate antigen is unknown. This specimen comes from a study of blood T cells in healthy people across ages. Study-wide results and limits: It was found that TCR beta diversity correlated strongly with the percentage of naive T cells. Researchers deemed the diversity estimates from one million T cells underestimates. Diversity was higher, and naive CD4+ cells more numerous, in long-lived donors than in aged donors.

Trimming stripped 6 bases from V and 4 bases from J, with 17 bases between. The V gene's germline CDR1 is MNHEY and CDR2 SMNVEV (reference sequence). This CDR3 has 15 residues. PCR was performed a second time for roughly 6 to 12 cycles using a sample-barcoded 5' primer and a J-beta primer mix. One entry per CDR3 protein results from TCRdb running MiXCR on the 5' RACE reads. The table shows under 800,000 distinct CDR3 sequences, with about 42% occurring only once. The clonotype comes from a woman in her fifties or sixties in good health. The J gene is TRBJ2-3, the V gene TRBV27; perhaps TRBD2 as D (6 bases). The sample taken for sequencing was blood. CDR3 coding DNA: TGTGCCAGCAGCCTCTTAGCGGAGACTGCAGATACGCAGTATTTT. It codes for CASSLLAETADTQYF.